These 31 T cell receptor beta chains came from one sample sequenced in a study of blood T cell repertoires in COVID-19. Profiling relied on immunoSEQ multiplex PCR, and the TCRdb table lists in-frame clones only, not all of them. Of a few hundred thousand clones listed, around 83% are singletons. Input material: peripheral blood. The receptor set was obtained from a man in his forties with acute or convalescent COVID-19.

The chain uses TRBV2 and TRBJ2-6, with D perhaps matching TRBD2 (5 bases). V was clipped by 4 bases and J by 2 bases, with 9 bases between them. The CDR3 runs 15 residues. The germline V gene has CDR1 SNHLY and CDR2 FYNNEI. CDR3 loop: CASSAGLPGANVLTF. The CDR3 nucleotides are TGTGCCAGCAGTGCAGGACTCCCTGGGGCCAACGTCCTGACTTTC.

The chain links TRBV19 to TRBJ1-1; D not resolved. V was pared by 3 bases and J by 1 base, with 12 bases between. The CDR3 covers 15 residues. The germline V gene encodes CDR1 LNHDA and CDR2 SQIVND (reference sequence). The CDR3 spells CASSISGSWNTEAFF. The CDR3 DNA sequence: TGTGCCAGTAGTATTTCGGGTAGTTGGAACACTGAAGCTTTCTTT.

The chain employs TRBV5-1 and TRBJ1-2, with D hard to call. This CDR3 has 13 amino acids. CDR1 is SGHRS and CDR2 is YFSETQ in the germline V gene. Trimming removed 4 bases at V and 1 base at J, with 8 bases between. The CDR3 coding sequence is TGCGCCAGCAGCCCTCGGGGTAACTATGGCTACACCTTC. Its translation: CASSPRGNYGYTF.

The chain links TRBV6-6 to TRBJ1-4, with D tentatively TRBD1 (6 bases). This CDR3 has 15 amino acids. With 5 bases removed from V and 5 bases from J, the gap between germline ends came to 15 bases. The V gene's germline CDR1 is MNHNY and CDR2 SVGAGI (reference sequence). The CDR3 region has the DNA TGTGCCAGCAGTACCTTGTCAGGGGTCAATGAAAAACTGTTTTTT. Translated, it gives CASSTLSGVNEKLFF.

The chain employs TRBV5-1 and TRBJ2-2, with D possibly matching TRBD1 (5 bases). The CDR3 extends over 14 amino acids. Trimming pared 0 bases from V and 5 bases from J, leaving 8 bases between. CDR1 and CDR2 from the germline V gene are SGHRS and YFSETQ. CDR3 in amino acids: CASSLGQPTGELFF. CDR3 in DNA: TGCGCCAGCAGCTTGGGACAGCCGACCGGGGAGCTGTTTTTT.

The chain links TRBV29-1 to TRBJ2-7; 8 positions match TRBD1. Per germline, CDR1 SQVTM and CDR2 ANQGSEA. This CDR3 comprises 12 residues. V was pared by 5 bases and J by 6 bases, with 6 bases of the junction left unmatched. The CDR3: CSVSGQGFEQYF. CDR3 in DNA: TGCAGCGTTAGTGGACAGGGCTTCGAGCAGTACTTC.

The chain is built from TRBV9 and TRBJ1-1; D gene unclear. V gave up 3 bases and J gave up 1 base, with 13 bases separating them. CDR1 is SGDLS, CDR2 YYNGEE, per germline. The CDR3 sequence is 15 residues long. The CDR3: CASSAYPAGNTEAFF. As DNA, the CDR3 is TGTGCCAGCAGCGCTTACCCGGCAGGGAACACTGAAGCTTTCTTT.

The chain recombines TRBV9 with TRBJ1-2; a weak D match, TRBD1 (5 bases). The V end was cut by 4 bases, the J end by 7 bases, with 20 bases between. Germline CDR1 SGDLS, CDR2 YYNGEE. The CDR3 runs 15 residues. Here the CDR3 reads CASSLLGGAAGGYTF. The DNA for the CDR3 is TGTGCCAGCAGCCTTCTCGGAGGGGCGGCGGGTGGCTACACCTTC.

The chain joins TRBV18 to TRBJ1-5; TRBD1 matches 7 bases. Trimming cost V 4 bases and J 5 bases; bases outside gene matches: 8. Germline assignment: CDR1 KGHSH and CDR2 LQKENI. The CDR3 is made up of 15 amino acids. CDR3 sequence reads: CASSRQGSDDQPQHF. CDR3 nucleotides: TGTGCCAGCTCACGACAGGGTTCAGATGATCAGCCCCAGCATTTT.

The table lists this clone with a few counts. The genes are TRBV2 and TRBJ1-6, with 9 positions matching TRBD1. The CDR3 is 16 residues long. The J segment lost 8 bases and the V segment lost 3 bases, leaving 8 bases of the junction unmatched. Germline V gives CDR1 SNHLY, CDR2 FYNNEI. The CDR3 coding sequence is TGTGCCAGCAGTGATCTGGGACAGGGATTCTATTCACCCCTCCACTTT. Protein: CASSDLGQGFYSPLHF.

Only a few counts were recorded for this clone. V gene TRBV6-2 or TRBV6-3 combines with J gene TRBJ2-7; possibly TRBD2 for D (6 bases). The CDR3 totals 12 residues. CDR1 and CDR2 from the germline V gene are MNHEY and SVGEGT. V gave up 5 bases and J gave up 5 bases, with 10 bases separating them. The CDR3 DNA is TGTGCCAGCAGTACCCGACTAGACGAGCAGTACTTC. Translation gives CASSTRLDEQYF.

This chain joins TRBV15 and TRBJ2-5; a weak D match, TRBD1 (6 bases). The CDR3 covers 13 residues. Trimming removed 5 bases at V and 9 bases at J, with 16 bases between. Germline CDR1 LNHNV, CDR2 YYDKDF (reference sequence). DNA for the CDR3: TGTGCCACCAGCTACCAGGGGAGAGGGGCCCAGTACTTC. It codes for CATSYQGRGAQYF.

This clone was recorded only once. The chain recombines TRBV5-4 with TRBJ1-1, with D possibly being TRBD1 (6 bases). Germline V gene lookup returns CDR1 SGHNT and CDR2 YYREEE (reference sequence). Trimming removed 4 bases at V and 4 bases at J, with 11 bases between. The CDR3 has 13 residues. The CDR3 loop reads CASSRQGSTEAFF. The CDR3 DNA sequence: TGTGCCAGCAGCCGTCAGGGGTCCACTGAAGCTTTCTTT.

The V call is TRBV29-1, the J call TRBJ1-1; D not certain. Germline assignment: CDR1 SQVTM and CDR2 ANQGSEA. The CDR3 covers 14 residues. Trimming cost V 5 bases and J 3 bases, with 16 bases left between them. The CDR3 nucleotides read TGCAGCGTTATTTTACTAAAAAGAGACACTGAAGCTTTCTTT. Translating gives CSVILLKRDTEAFF.

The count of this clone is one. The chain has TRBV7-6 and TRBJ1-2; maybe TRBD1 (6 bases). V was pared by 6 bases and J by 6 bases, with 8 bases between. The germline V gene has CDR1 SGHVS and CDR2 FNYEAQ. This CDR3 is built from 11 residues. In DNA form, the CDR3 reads TGTGCCAGCAGTGGGGGCGATGGCTACACCTTC. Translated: CASSGGDGYTF.

The CDR3: CASSQGNRADEQYF. In DNA, the CDR3 is TGCGCCAGCAGCCAAGGAAACCGAGCGGACGAGCAGTACTTC. This rearrangement joins TRBV4-1 to TRBJ2-7; TRBD2 is a possible D gene (5 bases). V lost 1 base, J lost 5 bases, and 12 bases lay in between. Germline lookup yields CDR1 MGHRA and CDR2 YSYEKL. CDR3 size: 14 residues.

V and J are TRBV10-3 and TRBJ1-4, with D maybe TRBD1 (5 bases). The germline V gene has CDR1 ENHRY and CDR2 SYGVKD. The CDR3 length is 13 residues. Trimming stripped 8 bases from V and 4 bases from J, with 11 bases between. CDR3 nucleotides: TGTGCCATCCGCGGGGGTGATAATGAAAAACTGTTTTTT. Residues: CAIRGGDNEKLFF.

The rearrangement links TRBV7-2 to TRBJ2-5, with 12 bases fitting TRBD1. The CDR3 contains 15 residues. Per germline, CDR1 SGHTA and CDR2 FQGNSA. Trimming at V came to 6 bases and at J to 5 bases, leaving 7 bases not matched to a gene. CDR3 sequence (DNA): TGTGCCAGCAGGAGGGACAGGGGGCGTTTGGAGACCCAGTACTTC. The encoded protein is CASRRDRGRLETQYF.

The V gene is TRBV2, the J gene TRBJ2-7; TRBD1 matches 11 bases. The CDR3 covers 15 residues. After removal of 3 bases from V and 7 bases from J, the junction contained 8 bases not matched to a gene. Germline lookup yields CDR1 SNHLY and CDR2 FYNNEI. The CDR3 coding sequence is TGTGCCAGCAGTGACTCCGGACAGGGGGCACGGGAGCAGTACTTC. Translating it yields CASSDSGQGAREQYF.

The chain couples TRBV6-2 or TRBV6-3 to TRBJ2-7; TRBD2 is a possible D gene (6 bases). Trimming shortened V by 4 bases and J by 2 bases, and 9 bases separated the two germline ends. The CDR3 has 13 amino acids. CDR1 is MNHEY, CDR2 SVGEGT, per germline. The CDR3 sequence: CASSSGRPYEQYF. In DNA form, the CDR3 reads TGTGCCAGCAGTTCTGGGAGGCCCTACGAGCAGTACTTC.

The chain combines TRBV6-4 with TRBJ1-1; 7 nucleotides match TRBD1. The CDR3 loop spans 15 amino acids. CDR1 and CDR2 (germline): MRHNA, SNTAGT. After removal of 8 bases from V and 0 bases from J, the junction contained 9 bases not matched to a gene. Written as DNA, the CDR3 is TGTGCCAGCCGACCCCGGGACAGCATGAACACTGAAGCTTTCTTT. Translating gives CASRPRDSMNTEAFF.

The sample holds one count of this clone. This CDR3 is CASSQGWSTEAFF. CDR3 DNA: TGTGCCAGCAGCCAAGGATGGAGCACTGAAGCTTTCTTT. The chain recombines TRBV3-1 (or the pseudogene TRBV3-2) with TRBJ1-1; D call uncertain. The length of the CDR3 is 13 residues. Germline V gives CDR1 LGHDT, CDR2 YNNKEL (reference sequence). The V end lost 1 base, the J end lost 4 bases, and 7 bases lay between the germline ends.

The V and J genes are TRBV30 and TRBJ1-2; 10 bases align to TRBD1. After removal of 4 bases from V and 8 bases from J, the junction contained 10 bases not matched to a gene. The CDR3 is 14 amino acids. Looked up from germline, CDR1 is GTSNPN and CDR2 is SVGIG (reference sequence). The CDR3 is CAWTPGQGFGGYTF. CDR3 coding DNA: TGTGCCTGGACCCCGGGACAGGGGTTTGGCGGCTACACCTTC.

For the CDR3, the DNA is TGTGCCAGCAGTTACTCTTCTAGCGCCGATCCATTAGATACGCAGTATTTT. Its translation is CASSYSSSADPLDTQYF. The genes are TRBV6-2 or TRBV6-3 and TRBJ2-3, with a possible D match to TRBD2 (6 bases). The CDR3 is 17 amino acids. CDR1 and CDR2 from the germline V gene are MNHEY and SVGEGT. Trimming pared 0 bases from V and 5 bases from J, leaving 18 bases between.

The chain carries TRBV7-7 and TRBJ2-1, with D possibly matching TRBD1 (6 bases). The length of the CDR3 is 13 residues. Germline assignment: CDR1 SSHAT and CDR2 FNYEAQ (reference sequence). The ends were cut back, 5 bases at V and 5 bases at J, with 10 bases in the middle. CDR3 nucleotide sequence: TGTGCCAGCAGCCCGGACAGAAACAATGAGCAGTTCTTC. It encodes CASSPDRNNEQFF.

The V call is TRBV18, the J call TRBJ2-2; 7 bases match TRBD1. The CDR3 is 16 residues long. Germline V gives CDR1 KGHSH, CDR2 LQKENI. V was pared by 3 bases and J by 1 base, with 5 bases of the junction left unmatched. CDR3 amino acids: CASSPYRGGNTGELFF. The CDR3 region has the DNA TGTGCCAGCTCACCCTACAGGGGTGGGAACACCGGGGAGCTGTTTTTT. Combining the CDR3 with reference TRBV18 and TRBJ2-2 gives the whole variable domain NAGVMQNPRHLVRRRGQEARLRCSPMKGHSHVYWYRQLPEEGLKFMVYLQKENIIDESGMPKERFSAEFPKEGPSILRIQQVVRGDSAAYFCASSPYRGGNTGELFFGEGSRLTVL.

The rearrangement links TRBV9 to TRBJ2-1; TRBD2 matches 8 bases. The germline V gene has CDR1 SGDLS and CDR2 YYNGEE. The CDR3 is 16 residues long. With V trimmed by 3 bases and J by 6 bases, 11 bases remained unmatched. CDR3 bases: TGTGCCAGCAGCGGGTTGTTAGCGGGGACCCTCAATGAGCAGTTCTTC. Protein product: CASSGLLAGTLNEQFF.

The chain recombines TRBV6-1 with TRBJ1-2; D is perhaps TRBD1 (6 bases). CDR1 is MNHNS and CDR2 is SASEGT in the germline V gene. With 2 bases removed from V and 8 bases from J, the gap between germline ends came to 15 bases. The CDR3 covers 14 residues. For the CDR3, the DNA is TGTGCCAGCAGTGAATCAGGGGCCTGGGGAGGCTACACCTTC. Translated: CASSESGAWGGYTF.

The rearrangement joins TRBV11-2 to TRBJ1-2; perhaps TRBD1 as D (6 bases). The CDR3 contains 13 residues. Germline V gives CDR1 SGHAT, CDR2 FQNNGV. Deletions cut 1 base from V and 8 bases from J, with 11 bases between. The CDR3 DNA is TGTGCCAGCAGCTTAGCAGGGGCGTCCGGCTACACCTTC. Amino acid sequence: CASSLAGASGYTF.

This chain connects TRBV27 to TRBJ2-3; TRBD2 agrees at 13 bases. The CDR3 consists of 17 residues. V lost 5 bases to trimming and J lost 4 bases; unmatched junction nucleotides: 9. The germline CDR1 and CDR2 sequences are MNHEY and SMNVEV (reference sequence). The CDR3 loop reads CASSVTSGGVWADTQYF. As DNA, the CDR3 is TGTGCCAGCAGTGTTACTAGCGGGGGGGTTTGGGCAGATACGCAGTATTTT.

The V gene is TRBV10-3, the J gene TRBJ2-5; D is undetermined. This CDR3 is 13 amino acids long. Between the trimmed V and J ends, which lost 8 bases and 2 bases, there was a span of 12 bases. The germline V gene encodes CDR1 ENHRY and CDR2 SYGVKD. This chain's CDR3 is CAIGEYSQETQYF. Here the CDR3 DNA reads TGTGCCATCGGAGAGTACTCGCAAGAGACCCAGTACTTC.